The rows below give T cell receptor beta chains drawn from one sample of a study of graft-versus-host responses after intestinal transplantation. Profiled with immunoSEQ multiplex PCR; TCRdb holds only in-frame clones, not every one. The sample holds roughly 97,000 clones, 91% seen once. Their recognized antigens are unknown. The starting material was unstimulated CD4+ T cells sorted from spleen or lymph node cells, obtained before transplant. These receptors all stem from a human donor who was the organ donor for an intestinal transplant. Each CDR3 is given without its conserved first and last residue. The D gene is left open where the match is weak.

ATRGELAYEQY | TRBV6-1 | 11 | NA
ASYRMAGGTEAF | TRBV19 | 12 | NA
ASGAGGARETQY | TRBV10-3 | 12 | TRBD1
ASSVRGLATDTQY | TRBV9 | 13 | NA
ASSFSRLAFGANVLT | TRBV7-2 | 15 | NA
ASSYSSGTGRYEQY | TRBV7-9 | 14 | TRBD1
ASSFWTASYEQY | TRBV11-2 | 12 | NA
ASSPRTSGVYDTQY | TRBV13 | 14 | TRBD2
ASSERGRGSGNTIY | TRBV6-1 | 14 | NA
ASSQDVDRGNTQY | TRBV4-2 | 13 | TRBD1
ASSYIAGDRYEQY | TRBV28 | 13 | TRBD2
ASSLKGGAAGNTIY | TRBV27 | 14 | TRBD1
ASSPLEETQY | TRBV18 | 10 | NA
ASSPQGMKTEAF | TRBV5-1 | 12 | NA
ARYTGTRGQETQY | TRBV6-6 | 13 | TRBD2
AISESIDRGNQPQH | TRBV10-3 | 14 | TRBD1
ASSLFGGELF | TRBV7-2 | 10 | NA
ASSRDSQLDYEQY | TRBV7-8 | 13 | NA
ASSQSGTYEQY | TRBV4-1 | 11 | NA
ASSHSGVNTDTQY | TRBV7-3 | 13 | TRBD2
ASPPAGTGSYEQY | TRBV6-5 | 13 | TRBD1
ASSPWGGAGELF | TRBV7-9 | 12 | NA
ASSPARTTYTKNIQY | TRBV18 | 15 | NA
ASSPPGLAGSPTDTQY | TRBV5-5 | 16 | TRBD2
ASSQVRTNSYEQY | TRBV14 | 13 | NA
ASSYTRTVGADGYT | TRBV6-5 | 14 | NA
ASSGGGAGAIIYNEQF | TRBV2 | 16 | NA
AWRGGGSYNEQF | TRBV30 | 12 | TRBD2
ASSKPGIPVQY | TRBV28 | 11 | NA
ASSSRSDTQY | TRBV11-2 | 10 | NA
ASRPLAGKATDTQY | TRBV19 | 14 | TRBD2
ASSLQGGTEAF | TRBV7-3 | 11 | TRBD1
ASSLNRLTGELF | TRBV7-6 | 12 | NA
ASSQDLLAGGSYEQY | TRBV4-2 | 15 | TRBD2
ASSSNGERNYGYT | TRBV5-1 | 13 | NA
ASSLQGQGGYEQY | TRBV5-1 | 13 | TRBD1
ASKYRDEQY | TRBV7-9 | 9 | NA
ASSFTSGGANEQF | TRBV27 | 13 | TRBD2
ASSLDRGSTEAF | TRBV7-2 | 12 | TRBD1
ASSLQGSSLH | TRBV28 | 10 | NA
ATSRDANRGAF | TRBV15 | 11 | NA
ASSSGLAGGGDTQY | TRBV7-2 | 14 | TRBD2
ASSQSTDRLETQY | TRBV11-3 | 13 | NA
ASSQAGLAGGNEQF | TRBV4-2 | 14 | TRBD2
ASSLEKGTANQPQH | TRBV7-9 | 14 | TRBD1
ASSTRLAGSNEQF | TRBV7-2 | 13 | TRBD2
ASSVGGRSSYNEQF | TRBV2 | 14 | NA
ASRPLAGLSLSYEQY | TRBV27 | 15 | TRBD2
ASSLVAGGNQPQH | TRBV7-2 | 13 | NA
ASSYGKATNEKLF | TRBV19 | 13 | NA
ASFDRSTSTEAF | TRBV18 | 12 | NA
ASSLVSYTDTQY | TRBV5-1 | 12 | NA
ASSGDRGYEQY | TRBV6-6 | 11 | TRBD1